The subject of this entry is one T cell receptor (beta chain). Antigen unknown. This entry comes from a study of OX40 agonist ivuxolimab in advanced cancers. Study at large: Ivuxolimab, which is an agonistic anti-OX40 (CD134) antibody, was administered to the patients. Study-level points and caveats: Patients who responded partially at 0.1-3.0 mg/kg showed clonal expansion ranking among the lowest.

Trimming took off 11 bases at V and 2 bases at J, with 16 bases between the two ends. The CDR3 spans 13 residues. In germline, CDR1 is MNHNS, CDR2 SASEGT. Sequenced by immunoSEQ multiplex PCR; TCRdb stores in-frame clones only, minus some. Here the sample spans 70,000 to 95,000 clones, 70% to 90% being singletons. People who had autoimmune disease history or systemic immunosuppression were excluded. V usage is TRBV6-1 and J usage is TRBJ2-7, with TRBD1 as a possible D gene (7 bases). The sequences come from CD4+ or CD8+ T cells sorted from blood, collected in a trial of the OX40 agonist ivuxolimab. The TCR sequence derives from an adult with an advanced solid tumor such as melanoma, head and neck, liver or kidney cancer. CDR3 residues: CASRGASAYEQYF. In nucleotides, the CDR3 is TGTGCCTCCAGGGGGGCTAGCGCCTACGAGCAGTACTTC.